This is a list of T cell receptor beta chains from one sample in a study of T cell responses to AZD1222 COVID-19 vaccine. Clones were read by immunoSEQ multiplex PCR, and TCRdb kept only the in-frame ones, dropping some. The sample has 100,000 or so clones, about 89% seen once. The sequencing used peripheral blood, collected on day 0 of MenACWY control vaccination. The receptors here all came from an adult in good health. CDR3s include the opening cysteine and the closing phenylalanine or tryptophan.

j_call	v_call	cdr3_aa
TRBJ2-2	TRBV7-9	CASSFSVADTGELFF
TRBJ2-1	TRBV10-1	CASSGVDAGSYNEQFF
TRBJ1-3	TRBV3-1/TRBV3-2	CASRPRRDSQLPSENTIYF
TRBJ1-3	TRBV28	CASSLSPWADGNTIYF
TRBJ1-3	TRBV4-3	CASSQDGPGRGGGNTIYF
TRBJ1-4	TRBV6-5	CASSQRTAWEEKLFF
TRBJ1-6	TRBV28	CASSPYRGGFSPLHF
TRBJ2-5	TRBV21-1	CASSQREVFLQGRETQYF
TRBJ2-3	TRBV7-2	CASSFSSGIKGTDTQYF
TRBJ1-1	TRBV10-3	CAIRPGTGNTEAFF
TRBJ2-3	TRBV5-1	CASSLALASGGTDTQYF
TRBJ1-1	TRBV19	CASSIPGMNTEAFF
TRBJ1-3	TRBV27	CASRTGGPGNTIYF
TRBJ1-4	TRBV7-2	CASSLAGQRDEKLFF
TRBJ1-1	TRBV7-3	CASSTGPNTEAFF
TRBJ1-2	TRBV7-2	CASSPTGGSLVFGYTF
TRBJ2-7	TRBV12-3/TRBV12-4	CASSWDRGDEQYF
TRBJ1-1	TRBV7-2	CASSLQGRDTEAFF
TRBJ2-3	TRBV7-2	CASSLNTHGTDTQYF
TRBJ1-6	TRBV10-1	CASSDRTGGNSPLHF
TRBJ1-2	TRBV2	CASSPHGQGGPYGYTF
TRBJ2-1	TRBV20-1	CSARGAGEVFF
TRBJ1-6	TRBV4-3	CASSLAGVSPLHF
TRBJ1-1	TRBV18	CASSPTGDTEAFF
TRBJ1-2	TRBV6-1	CASSEPWREDGYTF
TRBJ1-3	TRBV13	CASSPKGRGAGNTIYF
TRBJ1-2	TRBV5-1	CASSLALANYGYTF
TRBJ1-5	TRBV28	CASSLLGNQPQHF
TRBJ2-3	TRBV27	CASNPGRTGTDTQYF
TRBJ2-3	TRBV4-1	CASSRQGSSADTQYF
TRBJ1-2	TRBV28	CASSLSGTGRLYTF
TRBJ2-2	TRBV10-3	CAASTVPNTGELFF
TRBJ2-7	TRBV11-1	CASSSGGAWYEQYF
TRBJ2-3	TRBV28	CASSAPGGTDTQYF
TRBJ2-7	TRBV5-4	CASSLDFGQGKGYEQYF
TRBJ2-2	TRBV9	CASSVDGRGAGELFF
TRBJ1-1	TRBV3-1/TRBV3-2	CASSGTGDEAFF
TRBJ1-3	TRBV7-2	CASSLVGSGNTIYF
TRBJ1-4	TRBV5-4	CASSLGADEKLFF
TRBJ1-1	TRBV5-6	CASSFNQGGNTEAFF
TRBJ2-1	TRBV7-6	CASSLGGGPLNEQFF
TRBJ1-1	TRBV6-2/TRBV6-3	CASSSDTIQTGLNTEAFF
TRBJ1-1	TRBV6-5	CASSLGGQNTEAFF
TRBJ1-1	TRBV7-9	CASRKGEPNTEAFF
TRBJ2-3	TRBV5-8	CASSWRGHSTDTQYF
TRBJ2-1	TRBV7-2	CASGYGEQFF
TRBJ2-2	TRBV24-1	CATRDDTGELFF
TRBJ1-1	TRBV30	CAWIRETVRTEAFF
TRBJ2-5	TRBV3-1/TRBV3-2	CASSPGGLAGEETQYF
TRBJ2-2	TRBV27	CASSLYRNTGELFF